The 20 T cell receptor beta chains below were found in one sample sequenced in a study of blood T cell repertoires in COVID-19. The table came from immunoSEQ multiplex PCR; TCRdb's copy has only in-frame clones and leaves some out. The data show tens of thousands of clones, roughly 86% seen once. The sequencing input was peripheral blood. The receptors here all came from a human donor in a cohort sampled during active COVID-19.

The count of this clone is one. V is TRBV4-3 and J is TRBJ2-1; 10 bases align to TRBD2. Trimming took 1 base from V and 2 from J; bases not matched to a gene: 5. This CDR3 region has 17 residues. Germline V gene sequence: CDR1 LGHNA, CDR2 YSLEER. In DNA form, the CDR3 reads TGCGCCAGCAGCCAAGGCCTGAGCGGGGGGGCCTACAATGAGCAGTTCTTC. Amino acids: CASSQGLSGGAYNEQFF.

This rearrangement joins TRBV27 to TRBJ2-3, with 8 bases aligning to TRBD2. Germline CDR1 reads MNHEY; CDR2 reads SMNVEV (reference sequence). CDR3 length: 15 residues. The V and J ends lost 6 bases and 3 bases, in that order; junction bases with no gene match: 8. CDR3 DNA sequence: TGTGCCAGCAGGGGACGGGGGGGCCTGACAGATACGCAGTATTTT. It yields the protein CASRGRGGLTDTQYF.

The rearrangement joins TRBV7-8 to TRBJ2-1, with TRBD1 matching 9 bases. Trimming at V came to 6 bases and at J to 4 bases, leaving 10 bases not matched to a gene. There are 16 residues in the CDR3. The germline gives CDR1 SGHVS, CDR2 FQNEAQ. In nucleotides, the CDR3 is TGTGCCAGCAGGCTACGCCGGGACAGGGAATACAATGAGCAGTTCTTC. The encoded protein is CASRLRRDREYNEQFF. Supplemented by reference TRBV7-8 and TRBJ2-1, the full variable domain reads GAGVSQSPRYKVAKRGQDVALRCDPISGHVSLFWYQQALGQGPEFLTYFQNEAQLDKSGLPSDRFFAERPEGSVSTLKIQRTQQEDSAVYLCASRLRRDREYNEQFFGPGTRLTVL.

The chain is built from TRBV25-1 and TRBJ1-4; perhaps TRBD1 as D (6 bases). The CDR3 covers 15 residues. Trimming took off 3 bases at V and 4 bases at J, with 12 bases between the two ends. CDR1 is MGHDK and CDR2 is SYGVNS in the germline V gene. The CDR3 DNA reads as TGTGCCAGCAGTGAGGTCAGGGGCCATAATGAAAAACTGTTTTTT. Translating gives CASSEVRGHNEKLFF. The whole variable domain, remainder taken from reference TRBV25-1 and TRBJ1-4, is EADIYQTPRYLVIGTGKKITLECSQTMGHDKMYWYQQDPGMELHLIHYSYGVNSTEKGDLSSESTVSRIRTEHFPLTLESARPSHTSQYLCASSEVRGHNEKLFFGSGTQLSVL.

The chain employs TRBV6-2 or TRBV6-3 and TRBJ1-1; no reliable D call. Germline values: CDR1 MNHEY, CDR2 SVGEGT. This CDR3 is 15 amino acids long. The V end was cut by 2 bases, the J end by 4 bases, with 14 bases between. Here the CDR3 reads CASSYGRGRVTEAFF. The CDR3 nucleotides read TGTGCCAGCAGTTACGGTCGGGGTCGGGTCACTGAAGCTTTCTTT.

The chain is built from TRBV5-6 and TRBJ1-2; 9 positions agree with TRBD1. J gave up 4 bases and V 6 bases, and 10 bases lay outside the gene matches. The CDR3 sequence is 15 residues long. CDR1 is SGHDT and CDR2 is YYEEEE in the germline V gene. CDR3 bases: TGTGCCAGCAACTGGGGACAGGGCATAACCTATGGCTACACCTTC. Its protein is CASNWGQGITYGYTF.

This clone occurred once. The rearrangement joins TRBV7-9 to TRBJ1-2; D is unclear. The CDR3 is 14 amino acids. Trimming stripped 5 bases from V and 4 bases from J, with 14 bases between. Germline CDR1 and CDR2: SEHNR and FQNEAQ (reference sequence). CDR3 residues: CASSPVEQLYGYTF. CDR3 nucleotides: TGTGCCAGCAGCCCGGTGGAACAGCTCTATGGCTACACCTTC.

The gene calls are TRBV7-6 and TRBJ2-7; TRBD1 matches 8 bases. Germline V CDR1 and CDR2: SGHVS, FNYEAQ. J gave up 9 bases and V 4 bases, and 8 bases lay outside the gene matches. The CDR3 contains 13 residues. CDR3 sequence reads: CASSSSTGEVQYF. CDR3 DNA: TGTGCCAGCAGCTCTTCGACAGGGGAGGTGCAGTACTTC.

The rearrangement joins TRBV5-8 to TRBJ1-6, with D maybe TRBD1 (5 bases). Germline loops: CDR1 SGHTS, CDR2 YDEGEE. The V end was cut by 4 bases, the J end by 7 bases, with 9 bases between. The CDR3 runs to 13 residues. CDR3: CASSPRQNSPLHF. In DNA, the CDR3 is TGTGCCAGCAGCCCTAGACAGAATTCACCCCTCCACTTT.

CDR3 sequence reads: CASSARGHTGELFF. The CDR3 DNA follows: TGTGCCAGTAGTGCCAGGGGGCATACCGGGGAGCTGTTTTTT. The V and J genes are TRBV19 and TRBJ2-2; the match to TRBD1 covers 8 bases. Trimming at V came to 5 bases and at J to 5 bases, leaving 4 bases not matched to a gene. The CDR3 runs to 14 residues. Looked up from germline, CDR1 is LNHDA and CDR2 is SQIVND (reference sequence).

This sequence joins TRBV5-5 and TRBJ1-2; D is uncertain. The CDR3 loop spans 11 amino acids. Germline V gene lookup returns CDR1 SGHKS and CDR2 YYEKEE (reference sequence). V was cut by 4 bases and J by 8 bases, with 9 bases left in between. The CDR3 coding sequence is TGTGCCAGCAGCGCGGACTGGGGCTACACCTTC. This gives the protein CASSADWGYTF.

The chain links TRBV27 to TRBJ2-7; unclear D gene. V was clipped by 1 base and J by 0 bases, with 4 bases between them. CDR1 is MNHEY, CDR2 SMNVEV, per germline (reference sequence). The CDR3 has 13 amino acids. The CDR3 loop reads CASSLFNSYEQYF. The DNA for the CDR3 is TGTGCCAGCAGTTTATTTAACTCCTACGAGCAGTACTTC.

This clone was observed once. The V call is TRBV3-1 (or the pseudogene TRBV3-2), the J call TRBJ2-7; 8 positions match TRBD1. This CDR3 is 15 amino acids long. Unmatched junction bases numbered 10, after V lost 3 bases and J lost 6 bases. Per the germline V gene, CDR1 is LGHDT and CDR2 is YNNKEL (reference sequence). The CDR3 DNA reads TGTGCCAGCAGCCACACCGGGACAGGATACGGCGAGCAGTACTTC. Amino acid sequence: CASSHTGTGYGEQYF.

This clone was detected once. The chain employs TRBV4-1 and TRBJ2-1; D ambiguous. The germline V and J ends were trimmed by 0 bases and 7 bases, with 10 bases remaining between them. Germline V gene sequence: CDR1 MGHRA, CDR2 YSYEKL. There are 14 residues in the CDR3. DNA of the CDR3: TGCGCCAGCAGCCAAGACTCCTGGCGGAATGAGCAGTTCTTC. This translates into CASSQDSWRNEQFF.

The chain is built from TRBV5-4 and TRBJ1-2, with 8 nucleotides matching TRBD1. The V gene end was trimmed by 3 bases and the J gene end by 4 bases; junction bases not matched to a gene: 8. Germline values: CDR1 SGHNT, CDR2 YYREEE (reference sequence). CDR3 length equals 15 residues. CDR3 coding DNA: TGTGCCAGCAGCTCCCGGGACAGGAGGATCTATGGCTACACCTTC. Its translation: CASSSRDRRIYGYTF.

V gene TRBV6-5 combines with J gene TRBJ1-2, with TRBD1 matching 9 bases. With V trimmed by 7 bases and J by 7 bases, 7 bases remained unmatched. The CDR3 loop spans 13 amino acids. Germline values: CDR1 MNHEY, CDR2 SVGAGI. The CDR3 reads CASMGQGLGGYTF. In DNA form, the CDR3 reads TGTGCCAGCATGGGACAGGGTCTTGGTGGCTACACCTTC.

The chain is built from TRBV9 and TRBJ2-2; the D gene is possibly TRBD2 (6 bases). Germline assignment: CDR1 SGDLS and CDR2 YYNGEE. The CDR3 sequence is 16 residues long. The V end lost 4 bases, the J end lost 6 bases, and 19 bases lay between the germline ends. CDR3 sequence reads: CASSPRPGGTPGELFF. In DNA form, the CDR3 reads TGTGCCAGCAGCCCCAGACCCGGAGGGACGCCCGGGGAGCTGTTTTTT. The complete variable domain, with remaining parts taken from reference TRBV9 and TRBJ2-2, reads DSGVTQTPKHLITATGQRVTLRCSPRSGDLSVYWYQQSLDQGLQFLIQYYNGEERAKGNILERFSAQQFPDLHSELNLSSLELGDSALYFCASSPRPGGTPGELFFGEGSRLTVL.

The chain has TRBV15 and TRBJ1-1; D is unclear. V lost 0 bases and J lost 0, with 8 bases in between. This CDR3 region has 15 residues. The germline V gene encodes CDR1 LNHNV and CDR2 YYDKDF (reference sequence). The CDR3 DNA reads TGTGCCACCAGCAGAGACAGAACCATGAACACTGAAGCTTTCTTT. Protein: CATSRDRTMNTEAFF. Supplemented by reference TRBV15 and TRBJ1-1, the full variable domain reads DAMVIQNPRYQVTQFGKPVTLSCSQTLNHNVMYWYQQKSSQAPKLLFHYYDKDFNNEADTPDNFQSRRPNTSFCFLDIRSPGLGDTAMYLCATSRDRTMNTEAFFGQGTRLTVV.

The table lists this clone with a few counts. The chain has TRBV6-6 and TRBJ1-1; 7 nucleotides line up with TRBD1. The germline V gene encodes CDR1 MNHNY and CDR2 SVGAGI (reference sequence). V shed 7 bases and J 5 bases; nucleotides not matched to a gene: 7. The CDR3 runs to 13 residues. The CDR3 coding sequence is TGTGCCAGCAAACAAGGGGGCGAGACTGAAGCTTTCTTT. Its protein is CASKQGGETEAFF.

This clone was recorded only once. The chain has TRBV9 and TRBJ1-2, with TRBD1 matching 7 bases. CDR3 length equals 14 residues. After removal of 5 bases from V and 4 bases from J, the junction contained 8 bases not matched to a gene. Germline V CDR1 and CDR2: SGDLS, YYNGEE. CDR3 in DNA: TGTGCCAGCAGTGAAACAGGGGCGGGCTATGGCTACACCTTC. It is translated as CASSETGAGYGYTF.